A single sample is the source of the 8 T cell receptor beta chains below, sequenced in a study of T cell responses to AZD1222 COVID-19 vaccine. Sequencing used immunoSEQ multiplex PCR; TCRdb keeps in-frame clones, though not all of them. The sample includes fewer than 110,000 clones, roughly 90% of them seen just once. The material was peripheral blood, obtained 28 days after the second AZD1222 dose. Receptor source: an adult who received the AZD1222 COVID-19 vaccine.

The chain recombines TRBV12-3 or TRBV12-4 with TRBJ1-2; D may be TRBD1 (5 bases). Trimming shortened V by 5 bases and J by 3 bases, and 10 bases separated the two germline ends. There are 13 residues in the CDR3. CDR3 amino acids: CASSDTRDYGYTF. For the CDR3, the DNA is TGTGCCAGCAGTGACACCAGGGACTATGGCTACACCTTC.

The rearrangement links TRBV2 to TRBJ2-1; D gene ambiguous. The CDR3 is made up of 14 amino acids. With 7 bases removed from V and 2 bases from J, the gap between germline ends came to 12 bases. In germline, CDR1 is SNHLY, CDR2 FYNNEI. CDR3 nucleotides: TGTGCCAGCAACTCGAATAGCCCCTACAATGAGCAGTTCTTC. Translation: CASNSNSPYNEQFF.

The chain has TRBV6-5 and TRBJ2-1, with D possibly being TRBD2 (5 bases). The V gene lost 7 bases and the J gene lost 0 bases, with 10 bases spanning the gap. The CDR3 is 14 amino acids. Germline V gene sequence: CDR1 MNHEY, CDR2 SVGAGI. As DNA, the CDR3 is TGTGCCAGCATGACGGGGTACTCCTACAATGAGCAGTTCTTC. As protein: CASMTGYSYNEQFF.

The J gene is TRBJ1-3, the V gene TRBV18, with D perhaps matching TRBD1 (5 bases). Deletions cut 2 bases from V and 0 bases from J, with 8 bases between. The CDR3 spans 15 residues. Germline assignment: CDR1 KGHSH and CDR2 LQKENI. CDR3 sequence reads: CASSPGGSSGNTIYF. Here the CDR3 DNA reads TGTGCCAGCTCACCAGGGGGGAGCTCTGGAAACACCATATATTTT.

CDR3 in amino acids: CASSQDPAGQPQHF. In DNA form, the CDR3 reads TGTGCCAGCAGCCAAGATCCCGCGGGTCAGCCCCAGCATTTT. The chain employs TRBV3-1 (or the pseudogene TRBV3-2) and TRBJ1-5, with D unresolved. V lost 0 bases and J lost 6, with 9 bases in between. The CDR3 consists of 14 residues. Looked up from germline, CDR1 is LGHDT and CDR2 is YNNKEL (reference sequence).

This clone was detected once. The rearrangement uses TRBV5-1 and TRBJ1-1; the D gene is possibly TRBD1 (6 bases). The CDR3 is 12 amino acids. Germline-derived CDR1 and CDR2 are SGHRS and YFSETQ. V gave up 4 bases and J gave up 8 bases, with 12 bases separating them. CDR3 bases: TGCGCCAGCAGCGAATTGACAGGCGAAGCTTTCTTT. It specifies CASSELTGEAFF.

The CDR3 nucleotides read TGTGCCAGCAGTTATGGAGTTTTTCAGCCCCAGCATTTT. Its translation: CASSYGVFQPQHF. The chain is built from TRBV12-3 or TRBV12-4 and TRBJ1-5; D gene ambiguous. Trimming removed 4 bases from V and 6 bases from J, with 10 bases in between. The CDR3 is made up of 13 amino acids.

This clone was picked up one time. The rearrangement links TRBV12-5 to TRBJ1-3; D is unclear. This CDR3 comprises 10 residues. Trimming removed 6 bases at V and 8 bases at J, with 5 bases between. In germline, CDR1 is LGHNT, CDR2 FRNRAP. In nucleotides, the CDR3 is TGTGCTAGTGGCCGGGACACCATATATTTT. This translates into CASGRDTIYF.